The source of this T cell receptor (beta chain) is a study of T-cell memory formation after mild COVID-19. Study-level findings and limits: Chiefly within CM and EM were the contracting CD4+ clones; CD8+ ones were within EMRA.

With 4 bases removed from V and 4 bases from J, the gap between germline ends came to 14 bases. Germline CDR1 SQVTM, CDR2 ANQGSEA. The CDR3 has 14 amino acids. MiXCR was run by TCRdb on the 5' RACE reads, yielding one entry per CDR3 protein. The table records some 150,000 distinct CDR3 sequences, roughly a fifth of them present only once. In regard to this clonotype: No antigen is known for it.

J is TRBJ2-1 and V is TRBV29-1; no definite D call. This TCR derives from an adult woman who had mild COVID-19 (a few samples of this study predate the infection). Cell type and time point are not known. Sequences were obtained from PBMCs or a T cell subset sorted from them (not recorded which). The CDR3 loop is CSVVTAVPYNEQFF. The CDR3 DNA follows: TGCAGCGTTGTCACAGCCGTCCCTTACAATGAGCAGTTCTTC.